This T cell receptor beta chain was sequenced during a study of blood T cell repertoires in COVID-19. Study in general: Sample material is recorded as cDNA or gDNA derived from T cells, B-cell-depleted T cells, or PBMCs.

This clone was counted between two and nine times. CDR3 length equals 15 residues. Trimming removed 4 bases at V and 1 base at J, with 14 bases between. Germline CDR1 and CDR2: LGHNA and YSLEER. Produced via immunoSEQ multiplex PCR; TCRdb's table is partial and in-frame only. Of 75,000 to 100,000 clones in the sample, less than 90% were seen once. V usage is TRBV4-3 and J usage is TRBJ2-7; weak D call: TRBD1 (5 bases). The TCR comes from a man aged 80 or over with acute or convalescent COVID-19. The sample consisted of peripheral blood. The CDR3 sequence: CASSLVDTISYEQYF. The CDR3 DNA is TGCGCCAGCAGCCTCGTGGACACTATTTCCTACGAGCAGTACTTC.